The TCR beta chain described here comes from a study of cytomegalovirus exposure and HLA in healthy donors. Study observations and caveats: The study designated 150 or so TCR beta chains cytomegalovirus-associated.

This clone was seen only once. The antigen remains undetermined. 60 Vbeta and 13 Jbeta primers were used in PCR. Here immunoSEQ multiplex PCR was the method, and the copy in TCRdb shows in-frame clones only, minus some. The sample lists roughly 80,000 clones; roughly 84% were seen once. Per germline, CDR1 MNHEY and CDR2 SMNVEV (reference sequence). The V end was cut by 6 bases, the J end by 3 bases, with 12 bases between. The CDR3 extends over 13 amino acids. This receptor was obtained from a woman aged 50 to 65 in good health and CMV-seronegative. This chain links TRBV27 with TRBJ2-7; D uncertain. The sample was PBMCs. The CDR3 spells CASSPVPVYEQYF. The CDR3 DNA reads TGTGCCAGCAGCCCTGTTCCCGTCTACGAGCAGTACTTC.